This T cell receptor beta chain was retrieved from a study of identifying expanded T cells in peripheral blood. Notes on this clone: Its antigen remains unidentified.

Study results and caveats: Technical replicates showed about 1.1 changed clones; two weeks 15 to 20; four weeks 19. Across healthy donors, higher total template counts meant significantly greater roughly 2-week count variance.

J was trimmed by 7 bases and V by 3 bases; bases with no gene match: 11. The CDR3 is made up of 16 amino acids. From germline, CDR1 is MGHDK and CDR2 SYGVNS. The table came from immunoSEQ multiplex PCR; TCRdb's copy has only in-frame clones and leaves some out. The repertoire holds approximately 140,000 clones, with 75% to 90% as singletons. No infections or other immune events were documented during collection. Sequencing was performed on blood. The chain joins TRBV25-1 to TRBJ2-1, with TRBD2 matching 8 bases. The receptor comes from a person between 18 and 70 years old in good health. As DNA, the CDR3 is TGTGCCAGCAGTGATCGGGGGGGAGGGCCTTGGAATGAGCAGTTCTTC. Amino acids: CASSDRGGGPWNEQFF. Looking up the rest from reference TRBV25-1 and TRBJ2-1 gives the full variable domain: EADIYQTPRYLVIGTGKKITLECSQTMGHDKMYWYQQDPGMELHLIHYSYGVNSTEKGDLSSESTVSRIRTEHFPLTLESARPSHTSQYLCASSDRGGGPWNEQFFGPGTRLTVL.